The text below deals with one T cell receptor beta chain. These data come from a study of blood T cell repertoires in COVID-19. Study-level information: T cells, B-cell-depleted T cells, or PBMCs supplied cDNA or gDNA.

V dropped 6 bases and J dropped 3; count of bases not matched to a gene: 7. Germline V gives CDR1 SNHLY, CDR2 FYNNEI. This CDR3 contains 15 residues. Using immunoSEQ multiplex PCR, the repertoire was profiled, and TCRdb retains in-frame clones only, with some absent. The table includes about 210,000 clones, 80% detected once. The sample was peripheral blood. The receptor was isolated from a man aged 60-69 years with acute or convalescent COVID-19. The J gene is TRBJ2-3, the V gene TRBV2, with 9 bases aligning to TRBD2. As DNA, the CDR3 is TGTGCCAGCAGCTTTAGCGGGGGCCTTACAGATACGCAGTATTTT. Its protein product is CASSFSGGLTDTQYF.